These 16 T cell receptor beta chains were all obtained from the same sample, sequenced in a study of blood T cell repertoires in COVID-19. Produced via immunoSEQ multiplex PCR; TCRdb's table is partial and in-frame only. Of around 250,000 clones in the sample, more than 85% are singletons; the top ten hold around 4%. The specimen sequenced was PBMCs or T cells enriched from blood (not recorded which). The origin of the receptors is a woman aged 30 to 39 who had recovered from COVID-19.

The CDR3 DNA reads TGTGCCAGCAGTTTTGAGGGCGGCTACACCTTC. Its translation: CASSFEGGYTF. The chain uses TRBV6-5 and TRBJ1-2; the D is unclear. V was pared by 4 bases and J by 8 bases, with 8 bases between. CDR3 length equals 11 residues. The V gene's germline CDR1 is MNHEY and CDR2 SVGAGI.

V gene TRBV28 combines with J gene TRBJ1-3, with D possibly TRBD1 on 5 matching bases. V was cut by 3 bases and J by 0 bases, with 15 bases left in between. CDR3 length: 17 amino acids. In germline, CDR1 is MDHEN, CDR2 SYDVKM. CDR3 nucleotides: TGTGCCAGCAGTTTCGCCTTCGGGGGGAGCTCTGGAAACACCATATATTTT. This gives the protein CASSFAFGGSSGNTIYF.

In this sample, this clone turned up once. The chain's CDR3 is CASRSQAFGANVLTF. CDR3 in DNA: TGTGCCAGCAGGTCCCAGGCGTTTGGGGCCAACGTCCTGACTTTC. The genes are TRBV6-5 and TRBJ2-6; D gene unclear. Looked up from germline, CDR1 is MNHEY and CDR2 is SVGAGI. The CDR3 sequence is 15 residues long. The V end lost 6 bases, the J end lost 3 bases, and 12 bases lay between the germline ends.

This chain connects TRBV7-3 to TRBJ1-4, with no clear D. Between the trimmed V and J ends, which lost 4 bases and 0 bases, there was a span of 9 bases. The CDR3 is 15 amino acids. Germline V gene lookup returns CDR1 SGHTA and CDR2 FQGTGA. The CDR3 loop is CASSSTGTTNEKLFF. The CDR3, as DNA: TGTGCCAGCAGCTCGACGGGTACAACTAATGAAAAACTGTTTTTT.

The gene calls are TRBV10-1 and TRBJ2-3, with D perhaps matching TRBD1 (5 bases). CDR3 length: 12 residues. Trimming shortened V by 10 bases and J by 10 bases, and 18 bases separated the two germline ends. The V gene's germline CDR1 is WNHNN and CDR2 SYGVQD (reference sequence). The CDR3 here is CAIPRPGFAQYF. CDR3 nucleotides: TGCGCCATCCCCAGGCCAGGGTTTGCGCAGTATTTT.

This chain joins TRBV28 and TRBJ1-5; no reliable D call. The CDR3 length is 14 residues. Germline loops: CDR1 MDHEN, CDR2 SYDVKM. Trimming removed 6 bases at V and 2 bases at J, with 11 bases between. The CDR3 here is CASSQSLRNQPQHF. DNA for the CDR3: TGTGCCAGCAGCCAGTCCCTCCGCAATCAGCCCCAGCATTTT.

The CDR3 sequence: CASSADRGETQYF. The DNA for the CDR3 is TGCGCCAGCAGCGCGGACAGGGGAGAGACCCAGTACTTC. V gene TRBV5-1 combines with J gene TRBJ2-5, with 9 bases that match TRBD1. V shed 4 bases, J shed 4 bases, and the junction held 2 bases outside the gene matches. Germline assignment: CDR1 SGHRS and CDR2 YFSETQ. The CDR3 has 13 residues. The variable domain in full, completed from reference TRBV5-1 and TRBJ2-5, reads KAGVTQTPRYLIKTRGQQVTLSCSPISGHRSVSWYQQTPGQGLQFLFEYFSETQRNKGNFPGRFSGRQFSNSRSEMNVSTLELGDSALYLCASSADRGETQYFGPGTRLLVL.

The CDR3 is CASSQEGTGYGYTF. The DNA for the CDR3 is TGTGCCAGCAGCCAGGAGGGGACAGGGTATGGCTACACCTTC. The chain recombines TRBV4-2 with TRBJ1-2; the match to TRBD1 covers 9 bases. Germline lookup yields CDR1 LGHNA and CDR2 YNFKEQ. Trimming removed 3 bases from V and 5 bases from J; junction bases left unmatched: 4. This CDR3 comprises 14 residues.

The rearrangement uses TRBV25-1 and TRBJ2-2, with 8 positions matching TRBD2. The germline gives CDR1 MGHDK, CDR2 SYGVNS. V was clipped by 6 bases and J by 6 bases; unmatched bases: 6. CDR3 size: 14 residues. This chain's CDR3 is CASRGLDLAGELFF. DNA of the CDR3: TGTGCCAGCAGGGGACTAGATTTAGCCGGGGAGCTGTTTTTT.

In this sample, this clone turned up once. The chain combines TRBV28 with TRBJ1-2; no clear D gene. CDR1 MDHEN and CDR2 SYDVKM come from the germline V gene. The CDR3 covers 11 residues. CDR3 DNA: TGTGGGGCCCACGCTAACTATGGCTACACCTTC. Its translation: CGAHANYGYTF.

As DNA, the CDR3 is TGTGCCAGCAGCTTAGAGGACAAAAATTACAATGAGCAGTTCTTC. Translation: CASSLEDKNYNEQFF. The chain has TRBV7-2 and TRBJ2-1, with a possible D match to TRBD1 (5 bases). The CDR3 is made up of 15 amino acids. The germline gives CDR1 SGHTA, CDR2 FQGNSA. Trimming shortened V by 1 base and J by 4 bases, and 11 bases separated the two germline ends.

The genes are TRBV11-3 and TRBJ2-7; 8 bases match TRBD1. The CDR3 length is 14 residues. Unmatched junction bases numbered 4, after V lost 1 base and J lost 5 bases. The V gene's germline CDR1 is SGHNT and CDR2 YENEEA. The DNA of the CDR3 is TGTGCCAGCAGCTTAGGACAGGGGTACAACGAGCAGTACTTC. Protein sequence: CASSLGQGYNEQYF.

This rearrangement joins TRBV11-3 to TRBJ2-2, with D possibly being TRBD2 (6 bases). V was pared by 6 bases and J by 1 base, with 12 bases between. The length of the CDR3 is 15 residues. Germline CDR1 is SGHNT and CDR2 is YENEEA. CDR3 sequence reads: CASSLRGLNTGELFF. The CDR3 bases are TGTGCCAGCAGTTTAAGGGGACTGAACACCGGGGAGCTGTTTTTT. The full variable domain, with the rest looked up from reference TRBV11-3 and TRBJ2-2, is EAGVVQSPRYKIIEKKQPVAFWCNPISGHNTLYWYLQNLGQGPELLIRYENEEAVDDSQLPKDRFSAERLKGVDSTLKIQPAELGDSAVYLCASSLRGLNTGELFFGEGSRLTVL.

The V and J genes are TRBV27 and TRBJ2-5, with D perhaps matching TRBD2 (5 bases). CDR3 length: 14 residues. The germline CDR1 and CDR2 sequences are MNHEY and SMNVEV (reference sequence). The V end was cut by 8 bases, the J end by 5 bases, with 18 bases between. Here the CDR3 reads CASGHSLSGETQYF. CDR3 sequence (DNA): TGTGCCAGCGGTCACTCTCTGTCGGGGGAGACCCAGTACTTC.

The chain couples TRBV28 to TRBJ1-2, with 11 bases aligning to TRBD1. CDR1 and CDR2 from the germline V gene are MDHEN and SYDVKM. Trimming at V came to 6 bases and at J to 5 bases, leaving 8 bases not matched to a gene. This CDR3 is built from 15 residues. This chain's CDR3 is CASRQAGQGVYGYTF. DNA for the CDR3: TGTGCCAGCAGACAAGCGGGACAGGGGGTTTATGGCTACACCTTC.

In DNA form, the CDR3 reads TGCGCCAGCAGCTTGTCCGTTCGAATAGCGGGGGCTAACTATGGCTACACCTTC. Amino acids: CASSLSVRIAGANYGYTF. The chain has TRBV5-1 and TRBJ1-2; a weak D match, TRBD1 (5 bases). Germline V gene data show CDR1 as SGHRS and CDR2 as YFSETQ. Trimming stripped 1 base from V and 0 bases from J, with 19 bases between. The CDR3 has 18 residues. The full variable domain, completed using reference TRBV5-1 and TRBJ1-2, is KAGVTQTPRYLIKTRGQQVTLSCSPISGHRSVSWYQQTPGQGLQFLFEYFSETQRNKGNFPGRFSGRQFSNSRSEMNVSTLELGDSALYLCASSLSVRIAGANYGYTFGSGTRLTVV.